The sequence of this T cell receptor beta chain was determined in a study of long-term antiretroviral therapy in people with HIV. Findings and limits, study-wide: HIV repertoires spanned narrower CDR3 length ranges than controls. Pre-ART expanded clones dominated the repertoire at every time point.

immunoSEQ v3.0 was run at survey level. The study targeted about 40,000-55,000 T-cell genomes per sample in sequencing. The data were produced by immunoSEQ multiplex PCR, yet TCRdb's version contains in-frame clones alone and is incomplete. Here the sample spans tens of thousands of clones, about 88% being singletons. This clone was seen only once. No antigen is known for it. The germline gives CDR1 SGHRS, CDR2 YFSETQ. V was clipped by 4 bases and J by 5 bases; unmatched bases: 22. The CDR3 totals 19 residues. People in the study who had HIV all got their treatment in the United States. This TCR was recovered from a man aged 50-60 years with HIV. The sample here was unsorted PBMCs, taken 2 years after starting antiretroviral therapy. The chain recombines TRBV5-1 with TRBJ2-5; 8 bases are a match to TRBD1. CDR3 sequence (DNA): TGCGCCAGCAGCCCCCGGGACAGGCACAGAGAGAGAGGCTTGGAGACCCAGTACTTC. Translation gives CASSPRDRHRERGLETQYF.